This is a list of T cell receptor beta chains from one sample in a study of blood T cell repertoires in COVID-19. Repertoires were generated with immunoSEQ multiplex PCR, while TCRdb's copy carries only in-frame clones and drops some. The profile shows around 30,000 clones, more than 90% of them singletons. Specimen: peripheral blood. The origin of the receptors is a man between 65 and 80 years old with active or convalescent COVID-19. Both conserved end residues are part of each CDR3. A D gene is named only where the DNA matches it firmly. Size values are once, few and many counts, or a class for expanded clones, and some rows have none.

CDR3: CASSSDRGETQYF
DNA: TGCGCCAGCAGCTCGGACAGGGGAGAGACCCAGTACTTC
D: TRBD1
size: NA
J: TRBJ2-5
V: TRBV5-1

CDR3: CASSQTSGIPDTQYF
DNA: TGTGCCAGCTCTCAGACTAGCGGGATACCAGATACGCAGTATTTT
D: TRBD2
size: NA
J: TRBJ2-3
V: TRBV18

CDR3: CASSPQPGGNSPLHF
DNA: TGTGCCAGCAGCCCTCAACCGGGAGGTAATTCACCCCTCCACTTT
D: NA
size: NA
J: TRBJ1-6
V: TRBV7-9

CDR3: CASSGGSRELFF
DNA: TGCGCCAGCAGTGGAGGATCCCGGGAGCTGTTTTTT
D: NA
size: NA
J: TRBJ2-2
V: TRBV10-1

CDR3: CASSDPGQGDYGYTF
DNA: TGTGCCAGCAGTGATCCGGGACAGGGGGACTATGGCTACACCTTC
D: TRBD1
size: NA
J: TRBJ1-2
V: TRBV25-1

CDR3: CASSQLVGEGEQYF
DNA: TGTGCCAGCAGCCAACTAGTAGGGGAAGGGGAGCAGTACTTC
D: NA
size: NA
J: TRBJ2-7
V: TRBV3-1/TRBV3-2

CDR3: CSVRTGYSNQPQHF
DNA: TGCAGCGTGAGGACAGGTTATAGCAATCAGCCCCAGCATTTT
D: TRBD1
size: NA
J: TRBJ1-5
V: TRBV29-1

CDR3: CASSHGQGYNSPLHF
DNA: TGTGCCAGCAGCCATGGACAGGGGTATAATTCACCCCTCCACTTT
D: TRBD1
size: NA
J: TRBJ1-6
V: TRBV9

CDR3: CASSLRLAGGETQYF
DNA: TGTGCCAGCAGCTTAAGGCTAGCGGGCGGAGAGACCCAGTACTTC
D: TRBD2
size: NA
J: TRBJ2-5
V: TRBV7-9

CDR3: CASSLDLTGTYNEQFF
DNA: TGCGCCAGCAGCTTGGATCTGACAGGGACTTACAATGAGCAGTTCTTC
D: NA
size: NA
J: TRBJ2-1
V: TRBV5-1

CDR3: CASSEPPGEQYF
DNA: TGTGCCAGCAGCGAACCCCCGGGCGAGCAGTACTTC
D: NA
size: NA
J: TRBJ2-7
V: TRBV5-6

CDR3: CASSMTESSYNEQFF
DNA: TGCGCCAGCAGCATGACAGAAAGCTCCTACAATGAGCAGTTCTTC
D: NA
size: once
J: TRBJ2-1
V: TRBV5-1

CDR3: CASSLGGTIYEQYF
DNA: TGTGCCAGCAGCTTAGGCGGGACTATCTACGAGCAGTACTTC
D: TRBD2
size: NA
J: TRBJ2-7
V: TRBV7-2

CDR3: CSATRAFSVDEQFF
DNA: TGCAGCGCGACGCGGGCATTTTCGGTTGATGAGCAGTTCTTC
D: NA
size: NA
J: TRBJ2-1
V: TRBV29-1